This TCR beta chain was sequenced during a study of cytomegalovirus exposure and HLA in healthy donors. Points from the study as a whole: The study put 160 or so TCR beta chains on its list as cytomegalovirus-associated.

Generated by immunoSEQ multiplex PCR, the TCRdb table keeps only in-frame clones and is missing some. The repertoire holds some 130,000 clones, with around 80% as singletons. Remarks on this clone: As yet, its antigen is unknown.

The junction had 7 bases not matched to a gene; V was cut back by 5 bases and J by 3 bases. The CDR3 contains 15 residues. Per the germline V gene, CDR1 is LNHDA and CDR2 is SQIVND (reference sequence). This TCR derives from a man aged 25-40 years in good health and CMV-seropositive. The sequenced sample was PBMCs. The chain has TRBV19 and TRBJ2-3, with TRBD2 matching over 8 bases. The CDR3, as DNA: TGTGCCAGTAGTGGTTTAGCGGGAAAAACAGATACGCAGTATTTT. Translated, it gives CASSGLAGKTDTQYF.